This T cell receptor (beta chain) comes out of a study of control samples from healthy donors and cancer patients. The germline V and J ends were trimmed by 6 bases and 5 bases, with 13 bases remaining between them. CDR3 length equals 14 residues. CDR1 and CDR2 from the germline V gene are SNHLY and FYNNEI. Method: immunoSEQ multiplex PCR; TCRdb's copy keeps in-frame clones and lacks some. The sample contains approximately 120,000 clones, less than 95% of which appear only once. This clonotype was obtained from a human donor in good health. The donor label of this sample is uncertain. Sequencing input: blood. The chain combines TRBV2 with TRBJ2-2, with D possibly TRBD1 on 6 matching bases. CDR3 DNA: TGTGCCAGCAGAGCAGGGGTCGCGACCGGGGAGCTGTTTTTT. This translates into CASRAGVATGELFF.